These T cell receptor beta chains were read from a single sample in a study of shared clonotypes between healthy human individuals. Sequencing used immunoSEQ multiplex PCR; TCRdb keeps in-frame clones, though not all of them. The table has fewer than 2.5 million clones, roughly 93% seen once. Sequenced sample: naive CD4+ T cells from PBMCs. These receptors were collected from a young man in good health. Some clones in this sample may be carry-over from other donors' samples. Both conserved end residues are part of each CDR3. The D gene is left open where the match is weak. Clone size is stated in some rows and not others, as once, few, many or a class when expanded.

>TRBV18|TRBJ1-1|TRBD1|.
TGTGCCAGCTCACCGATCCGGGACAGTGAAGCTTTCTTT
CASSPIRDSEAFF
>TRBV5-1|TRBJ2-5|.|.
TGCGCCAGCAGCTCGCCAGGGGGGCTAGAGACCCAGTACTTC
CASSSPGGLETQYF
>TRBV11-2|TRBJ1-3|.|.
TGTGCCAGCAGCCCTGCCCAGGGGATCCCCACCATATATTTT
CASSPAQGIPTIYF
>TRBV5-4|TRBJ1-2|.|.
TGTGCCAGCAGCACCGACAGATATGGCTACACCTTC
CASSTDRYGYTF
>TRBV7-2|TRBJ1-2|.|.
TGTGCCAGCAGCTTAGAGGCGGGCCGGGCATATGGCTACACCTTC
CASSLEAGRAYGYTF
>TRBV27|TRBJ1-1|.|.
TGTGCCAGCAGTTTATTCCGGGACACTGAAGCTTTCTTT
CASSLFRDTEAFF
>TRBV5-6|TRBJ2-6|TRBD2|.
TGTGCCAGCAACCTACTAGCGGGAAACGGTTTGTTTGGGGCCAACGTCCTGACTTTC
CASNLLAGNGLFGANVLTF
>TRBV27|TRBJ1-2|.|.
TGTGCCAGCAGTGGGAACAGGGAGCCCTCCTATGGCTACACCTTC
CASSGNREPSYGYTF
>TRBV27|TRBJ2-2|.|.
TGTGCCAGCAGTTTAAACGCTTTCAGAGGGGAGCTGTTTTTT
CASSLNAFRGELFF
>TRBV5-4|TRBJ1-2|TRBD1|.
TGTGCCAGCAGCACCCGACAGGGTGGAGAGTATGGCTACACCTTC
CASSTRQGGEYGYTF
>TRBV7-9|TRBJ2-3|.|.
TGTGCCAGCAGCTTAGATCGGGGAGCAGATACGCAGTATTTT
CASSLDRGADTQYF
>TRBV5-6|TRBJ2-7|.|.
TGTGCCAGCAGCTTTCTATCCCTGACGACGATTACCTACGAGCAGTACTTC
CASSFLSLTTITYEQYF
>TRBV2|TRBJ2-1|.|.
TGTGCCAGCAGCCCTATTTTTGAGTGGGGGCCGACCTACAATGAGCAGTTCTTC
CASSPIFEWGPTYNEQFF
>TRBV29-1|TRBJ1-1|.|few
TGCAGCGTTCACAAACAGGGAAAAGAAGCTTTCTTT
CSVHKQGKEAFF
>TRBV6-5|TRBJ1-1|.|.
TGTGCCAGCAGTCGAGGGGAATGGAACACTGAAGCTTTCTTT
CASSRGEWNTEAFF
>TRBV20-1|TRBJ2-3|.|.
TGCAGTGCTATGGGGGGAACAATACAGTATTTT
CSAMGGTIQYF
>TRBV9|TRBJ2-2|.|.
TGTGCCAGCAGCGTATGGAGGGAGGTCTCCACCGGGGAGCTGTTTTTT
CASSVWREVSTGELFF
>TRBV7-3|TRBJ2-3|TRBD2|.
TGTGCCAGCAGCTCGGGGGGGCTCACAGATACGCAGTATTTT
CASSSGGLTDTQYF
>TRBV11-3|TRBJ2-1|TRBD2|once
TGTGCCACCTCGGCTAGCGGCTACAATGAGCAGTTCTTC
CATSASGYNEQFF
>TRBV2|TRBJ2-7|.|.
TGTGCCAGCAGAGCTGGGCAGGGCGGTATCTACGAGCAGTACTTC
CASRAGQGGIYEQYF
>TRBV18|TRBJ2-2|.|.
TGTGCCAGCTCACCAAGCACCGGGGAGCTGTTTTTT
CASSPSTGELFF
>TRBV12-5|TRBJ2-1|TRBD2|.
TGTGCTAGTGGCCCCAGTCGCGGGAGCTACAATGAGCAGTTCTTC
CASGPSRGSYNEQFF
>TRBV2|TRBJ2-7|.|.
TGTGCCAGCAGTGAACAGTGGGGGACCCCCCCCTACGAGCAGTACTTC
CASSEQWGTPPYEQYF
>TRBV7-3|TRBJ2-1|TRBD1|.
TGTGCCAGCAGCTATAAAAGGACAGGGCACTACAATGAGCAGTTCTTC
CASSYKRTGHYNEQFF
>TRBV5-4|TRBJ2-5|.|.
TGTGCCAGCAGCCGGACAGAGCAAGAGACCCAGTACTTC
CASSRTEQETQYF
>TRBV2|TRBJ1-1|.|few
TGTGCCAGCACGCCGGGCAGGCGCACTGAAGCTTTCTTT
CASTPGRRTEAFF
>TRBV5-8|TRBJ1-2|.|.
TGTGCCAGCAGCTTGAGCTACAGGGCTGGGGGCTACACCTTC
CASSLSYRAGGYTF
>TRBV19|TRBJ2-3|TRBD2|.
TGTGCCAGTAGTACCTATGGACTAGCGGGAGGGCCGGGCACAGATACGCAGTATTTT
CASSTYGLAGGPGTDTQYF
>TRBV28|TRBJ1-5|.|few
TGTGCCGTCGGCGATCAGCCCCAGCATTTT
CAVGDQPQHF
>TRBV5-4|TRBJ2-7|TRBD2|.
TGTGCCAGCAGCTTGCTACTAGCGGGGGACGAGCAGTACTTC
CASSLLLAGDEQYF